Following are 20 T cell receptor beta chains from one sample sequenced in a study of T cell changes during pregnancy in multiple sclerosis (dated by TCRdb to the late 2010s). The library was made by the immunoSEQ multiplex PCR assay. TCRdb obtained this table from immuneACCESS and retained in-frame rearrangements with V and J assigned. These tables miss some clones; where compared with another copy, unresolved V genes account for less than half of the shortfall, and the remainder is unexplained. Across this sample there are under 100,000 clones, with about 94% seen only once. The ten most abundant clones make up approximately 2.4% of the sample. The source material was peripheral blood, sampled in the third trimester of pregnancy. The receptors were sampled from a female donor with multiple sclerosis, enrolled in a pregnancy study.

V gene TRBV10-3 combines with J gene TRBJ1-2, with D hard to call. The CDR3 has 15 residues. Per germline, CDR1 ENHRY and CDR2 SYGVKD. Trimming took 7 bases from V and 4 from J, leaving 19 bases between them. The CDR3 is CAITNDLDRRYGYTF. The DNA of the CDR3 is TGTGCCATCACCAATGACCTAGACCGACGCTATGGCTACACCTTC.

The chain has TRBV6-5 and TRBJ1-5; D possibly corresponds to TRBD1 (6 bases). Per germline, CDR1 MNHEY and CDR2 SVGAGI. The CDR3 has 15 residues. V lost 6 bases and J lost 0, with 12 bases in between. The chain's CDR3 is CASSADRYSNQPQHF. CDR3 nucleotides: TGTGCCAGCAGCGCAGACAGGTATAGCAATCAGCCCCAGCATTTT.

The chain carries TRBV10-3 and TRBJ1-6; possibly TRBD1 for D (6 bases). The V end was cut by 3 bases, the J end by 5 bases, with 8 bases between. CDR1 and CDR2 from the germline V gene are ENHRY and SYGVKD. The CDR3 sequence is 14 residues long. The CDR3 loop reads CAISDTGNNSPLHF. The CDR3 coding sequence is TGTGCCATCAGTGATACAGGGAATAATTCACCCCTCCACTTT.

V is TRBV9 and J is TRBJ2-6, with D possibly being TRBD1 (6 bases). The germline V gene has CDR1 SGDLS and CDR2 YYNGEE. This CDR3 has 17 amino acids. Trimming took off 4 bases at V and 2 bases at J, with 16 bases between the two ends. The CDR3 nucleotides are TGTGCCAGCAGCTACCCTACAGGGTATGCTGGGGCCAACGTCCTGACTTTC. It codes for CASSYPTGYAGANVLTF.

V is TRBV5-1 and J is TRBJ2-3; 9 bases are a match to TRBD2. Germline CDR1 reads SGHRS; CDR2 reads YFSETQ. V lost 0 bases, J lost 6 bases, and 2 bases stayed unmatched. The CDR3 extends over 14 amino acids. The CDR3 DNA sequence: TGCGCCAGCAGCTTGGGAGGACTAGCGGATACGCAGTATTTT. Translation: CASSLGGLADTQYF.

V usage is TRBV19 and J usage is TRBJ1-2; 7 bases fit TRBD1. This CDR3 has 14 residues. Germline V gene sequence: CDR1 LNHDA, CDR2 SQIVND (reference sequence). V lost 4 bases to trimming and J lost 6 bases; unmatched junction nucleotides: 8. CDR3 DNA: TGTGCCAGTAGTACCGCGACAGGGTACGATGGCTACACCTTC. Translating it yields CASSTATGYDGYTF. The full variable domain, its missing parts supplied by reference TRBV19 and TRBJ1-2, is DGGITQSPKYLFRKEGQNVTLSCEQNLNHDAMYWYRQDPGQGLRLIYYSQIVNDFQKGDIAEGYSVSREKKESFPLTVTSAQKNPTAFYLCASSTATGYDGYTFGSGTRLTVV.

This clone appeared a single time. This chain uses TRBV7-3 with TRBJ1-2; TRBD1 is a possible D gene (5 bases). This CDR3 is built from 13 residues. Germline loops: CDR1 SGHTA, CDR2 FQGTGA. V lost 3 bases, J lost 8 bases, and 13 bases lay in between. CDR3 DNA sequence: TGTGCCAGCAGCTTCTCGGACCGGGGGGGCTACACCTTC. Residues: CASSFSDRGGYTF.

J is TRBJ1-3 and V is TRBV25-1, with 10 nucleotides matching TRBD1. The CDR3 is 17 amino acids. V lost 6 bases and J lost 0; bases outside the gene matches: 8. CDR1 is MGHDK and CDR2 is SYGVNS in the germline V gene. The CDR3 coding sequence is TGTGCCAGCAGACCATCCGGGACAGGGGCCTCTGGAAACACCATATATTTT. As protein: CASRPSGTGASGNTIYF.

The V and J genes are TRBV4-2 and TRBJ1-4, with 9 bases fitting TRBD1. Germline V gene lookup returns CDR1 LGHNA and CDR2 YNFKEQ. The CDR3 is 17 residues long. Germline trimming cut 3 bases from V and 7 bases from J; bases unmatched to any gene: 12. The CDR3 region has the DNA TGTGCCAGCAGCCACTATGACACAGGGGGCGGGGGTGAAAAACTGTTTTTT. It specifies CASSHYDTGGGGEKLFF.

This sequence joins TRBV7-9 and TRBJ2-1, with 11 bases fitting TRBD2. J gave up 7 bases and V 4 bases, and 9 bases lay outside the gene matches. This CDR3 spans 16 amino acids. Germline V CDR1 and CDR2: SEHNR, FQNEAQ (reference sequence). The DNA of the CDR3 is TGTGCCAGCAGCTATACGACTAGCGGGGTCGGTAATGAGCAGTTCTTC. Translated: CASSYTTSGVGNEQFF.

This chain joins TRBV10-3 and TRBJ1-2; tentatively, D is TRBD1 (6 bases). V was clipped by 2 bases and J by 3 bases, with 19 bases between them. The CDR3 consists of 17 residues. CDR1 ENHRY and CDR2 SYGVKD come from the germline V gene. The CDR3 region has the DNA TGTGCCATCAGTGAGACCCATTCGGCAGGGGCGGACTATGGCTACACCTTC. Protein product: CAISETHSAGADYGYTF.

The rearrangement links TRBV2 to TRBJ1-1; 7 bases fit TRBD1. Germline loops: CDR1 SNHLY, CDR2 FYNNEI. Trimming at V came to 6 bases and at J to 1 base, leaving 2 bases not matched to a gene. The CDR3 extends over 13 amino acids. The CDR3 sequence: CASRRTGNTEAFF. CDR3 bases: TGTGCCAGCAGACGGACAGGGAACACTGAAGCTTTCTTT.

The chain links TRBV5-1 to TRBJ2-7; tentative D call: TRBD1 (6 bases). The CDR3 is 14 amino acids. V lost 5 bases and J lost 0, with 12 bases in between. Germline V gives CDR1 SGHRS, CDR2 YFSETQ. The CDR3 is CASRGHPSSYEQYF. Written as DNA, the CDR3 is TGCGCCAGCAGGGGACACCCGAGCTCCTACGAGCAGTACTTC.

The chain links TRBV27 to TRBJ2-1, with 8 nucleotides matching TRBD1. After removal of 10 bases from V and 3 bases from J, the junction contained 8 bases not matched to a gene. Germline CDR1 reads MNHEY; CDR2 reads SMNVEV (reference sequence). There are 14 residues in the CDR3. The CDR3 DNA reads as TGTGCCACCATTCCAGGGGGCAGCTACAATGAGCAGTTCTTC. This encodes CATIPGGSYNEQFF.

The table lists this clone with a few counts. The chain employs TRBV27 and TRBJ1-1; D possibly corresponds to TRBD1 (5 bases). Trimming left V 6 bases short and J 1 base short, with 9 bases between. The CDR3 consists of 13 residues. Germline loops: CDR1 MNHEY, CDR2 SMNVEV (reference sequence). The CDR3 region has the DNA TGTGCCAGCAGCAGACAGAAGAACACTGAAGCTTTCTTT. Its protein product is CASSRQKNTEAFF.

For the CDR3, the DNA is TGTGCCAGCAGCTGGGGACAAGGGGGCACTGAAGCTTTCTTT. It specifies CASSWGQGGTEAFF. V is TRBV2 and J is TRBJ1-1, with a weak D call TRBD1 (6 bases). The CDR3 spans 14 residues. CDR1 SNHLY and CDR2 FYNNEI come from the germline V gene. V was trimmed by 6 bases and J by 4 bases, leaving 15 bases between them.

The chain joins TRBV15 to TRBJ2-5; 7 bases match TRBD1. CDR1 and CDR2 from the germline V gene are LNHNV and YYDKDF (reference sequence). This CDR3 has 18 residues. Germline trimming cut 4 bases from V and 5 bases from J; bases unmatched to any gene: 19. CDR3 loop: CATSTKGAARVLGETQYF. The CDR3 DNA reads as TGTGCCACCAGCACCAAGGGGGCCGCTCGTGTCCTCGGGGAGACCCAGTACTTC.

The V call is TRBV19, the J call TRBJ2-1; 13 positions agree with TRBD2. Per germline, CDR1 LNHDA and CDR2 SQIVND (reference sequence). V shed 2 bases, J shed 5 bases, and the junction held 12 bases outside the gene matches. This CDR3 comprises 19 residues. CDR3 amino acids: CASSIFATSGGPADNEQFF. The DNA of the CDR3 is TGTGCCAGTAGTATATTCGCGACTAGCGGGGGGCCAGCGGACAATGAGCAGTTCTTC.

The chain has TRBV9 and TRBJ2-1, with D unresolved. Germline lookup yields CDR1 SGDLS and CDR2 YYNGEE. V lost 3 bases, J lost 4 bases, and 5 bases lay in between. This CDR3 contains 12 residues. CDR3 loop: CASSDTYNEQFF. The CDR3 bases are TGTGCCAGCAGCGACACATACAATGAGCAGTTCTTC.

The genes are TRBV29-1 and TRBJ1-2; D is uncertain. The CDR3 runs 13 residues. The ends were cut back, 5 bases at V and 4 bases at J, with 14 bases in the middle. The germline V gene encodes CDR1 SQVTM and CDR2 ANQGSEA. The CDR3 protein is CSVSKEIGYGYTF. DNA for the CDR3: TGCAGCGTTTCTAAGGAGATAGGCTATGGCTACACCTTC.